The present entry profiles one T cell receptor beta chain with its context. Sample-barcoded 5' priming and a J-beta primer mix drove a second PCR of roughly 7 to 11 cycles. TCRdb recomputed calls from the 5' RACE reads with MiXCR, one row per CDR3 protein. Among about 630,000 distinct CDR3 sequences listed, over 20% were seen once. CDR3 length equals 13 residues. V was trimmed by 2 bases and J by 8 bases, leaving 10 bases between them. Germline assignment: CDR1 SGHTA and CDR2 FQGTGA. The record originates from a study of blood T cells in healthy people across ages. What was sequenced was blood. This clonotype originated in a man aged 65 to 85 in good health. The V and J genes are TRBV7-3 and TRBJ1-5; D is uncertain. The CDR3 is CASSLGPSEPQHF. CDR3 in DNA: TGTGCCAGCAGCTTAGGGCCCTCCGAGCCCCAGCATTTT.